Given below is one T cell receptor beta chain in context. Its antigen is not known. There are 15 residues in the CDR3. V lost 7 bases to trimming and J lost 5 bases; unmatched junction nucleotides: 13. Germline CDR1 reads DFQATT; CDR2 reads SNEGSKA (reference sequence). After constant-region reverse-primer amplification, full-length variable regions underwent semi-nested PCR with Nested Universal Primer A. TCRdb ran MiXCR on the 5' RACE reads and lists one entry per CDR3 protein. The sample has thousands of distinct CDR3 sequences; 55% are singletons. Tregs were sorted as CD4+CD25+CD127-/low cells. The study's findings and limits: Tumor-infiltrating Treg TCR alpha and beta sequences overlapped most with tumor naive CD4+ T cells, then blood naive. Larger-cohort validation covered only one TCR beta V-J rearrangement. In terms of TCR gene usage, tumor memory CD4+ T cells clustered together with blood and lymph node memory CD4+ cells, as well as with lymph node naive CD4+ cells.

Material for sequencing was Tregs sorted from a lymph node. V is TRBV20-1 and J is TRBJ1-5; 8 nucleotides align to TRBD1. The TCR comes from a female donor with breast cancer. CDR3 in DNA: TGCAGTGTGACTCTTACCGGACAGGGATATCAGCCCCAGCATTTT. Protein sequence: CSVTLTGQGYQPQHF.